This TCR beta chain was sequenced during a study of technical replicates of blood from a few donors. This clone was seen only once. CDR1 and CDR2 from the germline V gene are MGHRA and YSYEKL. Trimming removed 6 bases at V and 3 bases at J, with 14 bases between. This CDR3 spans 14 amino acids. The table came from immunoSEQ multiplex PCR; TCRdb's copy has only in-frame clones and leaves some out. The sample lists around 70,000 clones; approximately 96% were seen once. This chain links TRBV4-1 with TRBJ1-1, with D possibly matching TRBD1 (6 bases). The origin of this receptor is a human donor in good health. Sequenced material: T cells isolated from PBMCs. CDR3 loop: CASSITGSDTEAFF. The CDR3 DNA follows: TGCGCCAGCAGTATTACAGGGAGCGACACTGAAGCTTTCTTT.